This TCR beta chain was identified during a study of OX40 agonist ivuxolimab in advanced cancers. Study as a whole: An anti-OX40 (CD134) antibody with agonistic activity, ivuxolimab, was administered to patients. Patients undergoing dose escalation presented with hepatocellular carcinoma, melanoma, renal cell or head and neck cancer. Patients got intravenous ivuxolimab at 0.01 to 10 mg/kg every 2 weeks. General observations from the study: Near-lowest levels of clonal expansion characterized partial responders at 0.1-3.0 mg/kg.

Clones were sequenced by immunoSEQ multiplex PCR, and TCRdb holds only the in-frame ones, with some missing. The data show about 50,000 clones, 70% to 90% seen once. Between the trimmed V and J ends, which lost 7 bases and 0 bases, there was a span of 12 bases. Germline assignment: CDR1 SQVTM and CDR2 ANQGSEA. The CDR3 spans 14 residues. A note on this clone: Its antigen is unidentified.

The clonotype was recovered from an adult with an advanced solid tumor such as melanoma, head and neck, liver or kidney cancer. The chain links TRBV29-1 to TRBJ2-2, with D tentatively TRBD1 (6 bases). Material: CD4+ or CD8+ T cells sorted from blood, obtained in a trial of the OX40 agonist ivuxolimab. The CDR3 bases are TGCAGCGGCCTTGGGGACACGAACACCGGGGAGCTGTTTTTT. Its translation: CSGLGDTNTGELFF.